This TCR beta chain was obtained from a study of shared clonotypes between healthy human individuals (dated by TCRdb to about 2020). General notes on the study: The cohort comprised two women and a few men aged 18 to 49 years. Leukapheresis yielded between about 0.9 and 8.9 billion PBMCs per donor. The study deeply sequenced blood TCR repertoires of about 5 healthy adults to estimate repertoire size and the extent of clonotype sharing between individuals. Different laboratories and diverse techniques were used to prepare libraries and sequence TCR repertoires, to increase sequencing depth and limit assay-specific biases.

The junction carries 5 bases between V and J, which are trimmed by 1 base and 7 bases respectively. The CDR3, cysteine through phenylalanine, is 12 amino acids long. CDR3 DNA is the only sequence kept; it has 36 bases, read in frame from the first base. CDR1 and CDR2, per the germline V gene (reference sequence), are SEHNR and FQNEAQ. Using the deep immunoSEQ assay, multiplex PCR amplified TCR CDR3 regions from genomic DNA. Genomic DNA extracted from each cell subset was distributed evenly over all wells of several immunoSEQ 96-well plates, and each plate served as one replicate. For unsorted PBMC, each replicate PCR was loaded with about 300 ng genomic DNA, equivalent to tens of thousands of T cell genomes. Ten immunoSEQ deep assay plates were used to sequence unsorted PBMC genomic DNA. Purified libraries were measured with a Qubit 3.0 fluorometer, size-checked on a Bioanalyzer 2100, and measured again with the KAPA Library Quantification kit. A separate single-read 150-cycle Illumina NextSeq 550 flow cell was used to sequence each immunoSEQ 96-well plate. The authors' analysis ran thus. The immunoSEQ output contained only junctional sequences without quality scores, so filtering could not match that applied to full-length reads. To assign V/J genes and CDR3, sequences were annotated using PyIR, a Python wrapper for IgBLAST v1.9, with IMGT germline references. Reads were removed for weak V/J assignments (E-value above 1e-6), missing CDR3, stop codons, out-of-frame junctions, or ambiguous translated residues. V3J clonotypes were defined by identical inferred V gene, J gene, and CDR3 amino acid sequence. Percentage overlap between repertoires was computed as shared unique clonotypes divided by the size of the smaller repertoire. RTK rarefaction, the Chao1 estimator, and Recon v2.1 estimates of unobserved clonotypes were used to assess repertoire richness. TCRdb holds this immuneACCESS table with in-frame rearrangements only. Some clones are missing; in checked studies, unresolved V genes explain under half, and the rest has no known cause. V, J and clone size derive from that table, while D and trimming were established from the DNA sequence. The sample profile shows some 500,000 clones; around 80% of them were found once. The top ten clones comprise about an eighth of the sample.

The donors were healthy, HIV-negative adults with no recently reported acute infections or vaccinations. Only Caucasian adults living in Nashville, Tennessee, USA were represented among the donors. For unsorted samples, tens of millions of PBMCs were counted, and genomic DNA was extracted using the QIAamp DNA Blood Mini kit. After blood collection by leukapheresis, PBMCs were isolated using Ficoll-Histopaque density gradient centrifugation and then cryopreserved in the vapor phase of liquid nitrogen. Overall results and qualifications from the work: Sampling was limited to blood, and TCR repertoires in tissue likely differ from TCR repertoires in blood. Pairwise subsampling indicated that sequencing depth was expected to affect the degree of clonotype sharing among donors. The small number of donors limited the genetic and exposure-history diversity represented.

This clone appeared a few times. The clone's antigen remains unknown. No much larger clonotype is one base removed from it; base qualities were not supplied. This sample also contains other DNA sequences that code for the same CDR3. This chain joins TRBV7-9 to TRBJ2-1; no confident D gene assignment can be made. The TCR was taken from a woman in her forties in good health. Some clones in this sample may be carry-over from other donors' samples. Material: PBMCs. In nucleotides, the sequence is TGTGCCAGCAGCTTAGATGTGAATGAGCAGTTCTTC. Translated, this is CASSLDVNEQFF.